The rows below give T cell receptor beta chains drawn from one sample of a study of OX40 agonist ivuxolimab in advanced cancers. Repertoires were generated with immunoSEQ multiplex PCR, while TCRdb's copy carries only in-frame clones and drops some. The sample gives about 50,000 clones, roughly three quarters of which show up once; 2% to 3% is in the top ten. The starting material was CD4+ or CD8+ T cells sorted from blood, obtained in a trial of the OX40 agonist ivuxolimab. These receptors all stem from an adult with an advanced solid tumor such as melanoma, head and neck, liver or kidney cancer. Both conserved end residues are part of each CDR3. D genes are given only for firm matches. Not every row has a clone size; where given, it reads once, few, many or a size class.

CASSRVANEKLFF,TGTGCCAGCAGCCGGGTGGCTAATGAAAAACTGTTTTTT,NA,large,TRBV5-4,TRBJ1-4
CASMGGPNYGYTF,TGTGCCAGCATGGGGGGCCCTAACTATGGCTACACCTTC,NA,once,TRBV6-5,TRBJ1-2
CASHWGGHTGELFF,TGTGCCAGCCATTGGGGGGGGCACACCGGGGAGCTGTTTTTT,NA,NA,TRBV7-2,TRBJ2-2
CASSVGQPTYEQYF,TGTGCCAGCAGCGTGGGGCAGCCGACCTACGAGCAGTACTTC,NA,once,TRBV7-2,TRBJ2-7
CASSTLGGEGNTIYF,TGTGCCAGCAGCACCCTAGGGGGCGAGGGAAACACCATATATTTT,TRBD1,NA,TRBV6-5,TRBJ1-3
CASSKHMGDSNQPQHF,TGTGCCAGCAGTAAACACATGGGGGATAGCAATCAGCCCCAGCATTTT,NA,NA,TRBV5-5,TRBJ1-5
CASSLTGGLAEAFF,TGTGCCAGCAGCTTGACAGGGGGTTTAGCTGAAGCTTTCTTT,TRBD1,once,TRBV7-9,TRBJ1-1
CASSLRPRGYTF,TGTGCCAGCAGCTTAAGGCCGCGGGGCTACACCTTC,NA,NA,TRBV7-2,TRBJ1-2
CASSHGQGGNTIYF,TGCGCCAGCAGCCATGGACAGGGTGGAAACACCATATATTTT,TRBD1,once,TRBV5-1,TRBJ1-3
CASSLGLGLLYYNEQFF,TGTGCCAGCAGCTTAGGCTTAGGTCTCCTTTACTACAATGAGCAGTTCTTC,NA,few,TRBV7-9,TRBJ2-1
CASSLYGSTDTQYF,TGTGCCAGCAGTTTATATGGCAGCACAGATACGCAGTATTTT,NA,few,TRBV27,TRBJ2-3
CASSRDRDEKLFF,TGTGCCAGCAGCCGGGACAGGGATGAAAAACTGTTTTTT,TRBD1,NA,TRBV11-2,TRBJ1-4
CASNNGRNHGYTF,TGTGCCAGCAATAACGGCAGGAACCATGGCTACACCTTC,NA,NA,TRBV6-6,TRBJ1-2
CASRRGGLHQETQYF,TGTGCCAGCAGACGGGGGGGACTGCACCAAGAGACCCAGTACTTC,TRBD2,few,TRBV6-1,TRBJ2-5
CASSPVGGQTQYF,TGCGCCAGCAGCCCAGTTGGGGGGCAGACCCAGTACTTC,NA,once,TRBV10-2,TRBJ2-5
CASSTFYGQGVNTEAFF,TGTGCCAGTAGTACCTTCTATGGACAGGGCGTGAACACTGAAGCTTTCTTT,TRBD1,NA,TRBV19,TRBJ1-1